The present T cell receptor (beta chain) was sequenced within a study of T cell responses to AZD1222 COVID-19 vaccine. The study, taken as a whole, reports: White British people made up most donors, females outnumbered males, and clonal diversity was possibly underestimated.

The CDR3 spans 16 residues. V lost 4 bases to trimming and J lost 6 bases, with 19 bases between them. In germline, CDR1 is MNHEY, CDR2 SVGAGI. Clones were read by immunoSEQ multiplex PCR, and TCRdb kept only the in-frame ones, dropping some. The repertoire consists of some 130,000 clones, with over 85% occurring once and the leading ten covering about 5%. Worth noting for this clone: Its antigen is undetermined.

The genes are TRBV6-5 and TRBJ2-1; D may be TRBD1 or TRBD2 (5 bases each). This clonotype was obtained from an adult in good health. Sample: peripheral blood, taken on day 0 of AZD1222 vaccination. This chain's CDR3 is CASSSRTRGLGNEQFF. The CDR3 bases are TGTGCCAGCAGTTCCCGCACGAGGGGTCTTGGCAATGAGCAGTTCTTC.